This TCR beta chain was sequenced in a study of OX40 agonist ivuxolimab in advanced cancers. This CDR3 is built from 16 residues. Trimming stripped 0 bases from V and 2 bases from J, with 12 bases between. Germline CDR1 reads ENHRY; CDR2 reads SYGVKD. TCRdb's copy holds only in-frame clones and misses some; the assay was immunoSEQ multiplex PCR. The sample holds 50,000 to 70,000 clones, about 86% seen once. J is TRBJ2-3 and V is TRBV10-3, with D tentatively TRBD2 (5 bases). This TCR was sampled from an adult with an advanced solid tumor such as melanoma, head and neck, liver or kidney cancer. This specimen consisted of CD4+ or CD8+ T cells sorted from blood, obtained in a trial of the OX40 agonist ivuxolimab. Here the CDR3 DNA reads TGTGCCATCAGTGAGTCGACTCAGGACTTCACAGATACGCAGTATTTT. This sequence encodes CAISESTQDFTDTQYF.